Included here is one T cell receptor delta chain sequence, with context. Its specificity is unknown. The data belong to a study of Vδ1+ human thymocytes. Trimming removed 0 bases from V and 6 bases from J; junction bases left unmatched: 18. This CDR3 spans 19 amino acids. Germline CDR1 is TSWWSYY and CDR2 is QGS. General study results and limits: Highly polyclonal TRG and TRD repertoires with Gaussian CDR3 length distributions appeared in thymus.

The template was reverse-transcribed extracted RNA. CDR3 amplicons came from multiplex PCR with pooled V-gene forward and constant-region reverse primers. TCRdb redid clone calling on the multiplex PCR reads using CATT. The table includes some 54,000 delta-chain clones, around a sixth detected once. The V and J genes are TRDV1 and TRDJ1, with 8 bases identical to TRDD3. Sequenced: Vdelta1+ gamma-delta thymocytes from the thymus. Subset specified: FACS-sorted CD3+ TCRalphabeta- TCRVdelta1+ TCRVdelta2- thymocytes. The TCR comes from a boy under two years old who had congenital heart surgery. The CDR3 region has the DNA TGTGCTCTTGGGGAACTTCTCTCCCTAACTGGGGATACTTGGAATAAACTCATCTTT. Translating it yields CALGELLSLTGDTWNKLIF.